Presented here are 32 T cell receptor beta chains from one specimen sequenced in a study of response to subunit inactivated influenza vaccine. TCRdb reanalysed the RT-PCR reads using MiXCR and keeps one entry per CDR3 protein. The data contain a few hundred thousand distinct CDR3 sequences, 21% of them singletons. The sample consisted of PBMCs from blood, taken approximately 20 months after vaccination. The receptors were gathered from a man between 50 and 70 years old who received an inactivated influenza vaccine.

The rearrangement links TRBV28 to TRBJ2-7, with D unclear. Germline-derived CDR1 and CDR2 are MDHEN and SYDVKM. Trimming cost V 6 bases and J 1 base, with 25 bases left between them. This CDR3 has 18 amino acids. Here the CDR3 reads CASSSPRRTILGSYEQYF. In DNA, the CDR3 is TGTGCCAGCAGCTCCCCGCGAAGAACCATTCTGGGATCCTACGAGCAGTACTTC.

The chain is built from TRBV27 and TRBJ2-1; a possible D gene is TRBD1 (6 bases). Trimming removed 5 bases at V and 9 bases at J, with 8 bases between. Germline lookup yields CDR1 MNHEY and CDR2 SMNVEV (reference sequence). The length of the CDR3 is 11 residues. The CDR3 region is CASSAGVEQFF. CDR3 nucleotides: TGTGCCAGCAGTGCAGGGGTTGAGCAGTTCTTC.

This rearrangement joins TRBV11-3 to TRBJ2-1, with a weak D call TRBD2 (7 bases). Germline lookup yields CDR1 SGHNT and CDR2 YENEEA. The ends were cut back, 5 bases at V and 8 bases at J, with 19 bases in the middle. The CDR3 totals 15 residues. This CDR3 is CASSGRWGGNDEQFF. The CDR3 DNA reads TGTGCCAGCAGCGGGAGGTGGGGGGGCAACGATGAGCAGTTCTTC.

This chain links TRBV6-2 or TRBV6-3 with TRBJ1-1, with D perhaps matching TRBD1 (6 bases). The V gene's germline CDR1 is MNHEY and CDR2 SVGEGT. The CDR3 length is 14 residues. Between the trimmed V and J ends, which lost 4 bases and 1 base, there was a span of 10 bases. CDR3 nucleotides: TGTGCCAGCAGTTTCCTGACAGGGAACACTGAAGCTTTCTTT. Translating gives CASSFLTGNTEAFF.

This clonotype has a handful of counts. The V gene is TRBV10-3, the J gene TRBJ2-1, with 13 bases matching TRBD2. The germline V gene has CDR1 ENHRY and CDR2 SYGVKD. J lost 4 bases, V lost 8 bases, and 5 bases had no gene match. This CDR3 comprises 15 residues. This CDR3 is CAIRTSGSAYNEQFF. CDR3 DNA sequence: TGTGCCATCCGGACTAGCGGGAGCGCATACAATGAGCAGTTCTTC.

The V gene is TRBV12-3 or TRBV12-4, the J gene TRBJ2-1; maybe TRBD1 (6 bases). This CDR3 has 16 residues. Trimming left V 6 bases short and J 0 bases short, with 15 bases between. DNA of the CDR3: TGTGCCAGCAGAACTAATCAGGGGAGCTCCTACAATGAGCAGTTCTTC. Translation gives CASRTNQGSSYNEQFF.

CDR3 residues: CASSGKRDRSYEQYF. The CDR3 DNA is TGTGCCAGCAGCGGAAAGCGGGATAGGTCCTACGAGCAGTACTTC. V gene TRBV7-9 combines with J gene TRBJ2-7; 7 bases are a match to TRBD2. The CDR3 contains 15 residues. Germline trimming cut 5 bases from V and 1 base from J; bases unmatched to any gene: 8. Germline V gives CDR1 SEHNR, CDR2 FQNEAQ (reference sequence).

The genes are TRBV11-1 and TRBJ2-7; 12 bases agree with TRBD2. V dropped 5 bases and J dropped 7; count of bases not matched to a gene: 6. The CDR3 sequence is 14 residues long. CDR1 SGHAT and CDR2 FQDESV come from the germline V gene (reference sequence). For the CDR3, the DNA is TGTGCCAGCAGCCGACGACTAGCGGGAGCGGAGCAGTACTTC. Its protein is CASSRRLAGAEQYF.

This clonotype appeared a single time. In DNA, the CDR3 is TGTGCCAGCAGCCAACTTACAACTAATGAAAAACTGTTTTTT. Its protein product is CASSQLTTNEKLFF. The gene calls are TRBV4-2 and TRBJ1-4; D is unclear. CDR1 LGHNA and CDR2 YNFKEQ come from the germline V gene. The germline V and J ends were trimmed by 2 bases and 0 bases, with 4 bases remaining between them. This CDR3 has 14 residues.

The V gene is TRBV20-1, the J gene TRBJ2-1; D gene unclear. Per the germline V gene, CDR1 is DFQATT and CDR2 is SNEGSKA (reference sequence). V gave up 2 bases and J gave up 0 bases, with 5 bases separating them. This CDR3 is built from 13 residues. The CDR3 sequence is CSARKDSYNEQFF. The CDR3 DNA reads TGCAGTGCTAGAAAGGACTCCTACAATGAGCAGTTCTTC.

Details on this clonotype: One junction end disagrees with the germline gene, perhaps due to a read error. CDR3 sequence: CATSDPVGKDRF. Written as DNA, the CDR3 is TGTGCCACCAGTGATCCCGTTGGGAAGGACCGTTTC. The rearrangement joins TRBV24-1 to TRBJ1-2, with D unclear. The CDR3 runs to 12 residues. The germline V gene has CDR1 KGHDR and CDR2 SFDVKD.

This clonotype showed up just a few times. The genes are TRBV4-3 and TRBJ1-6; TRBD1 agrees at 7 bases. J gave up 9 bases and V 0 bases, and 11 bases lay outside the gene matches. CDR1 LGHNA and CDR2 YSLEER come from the germline V gene. This CDR3 spans 17 amino acids. The DNA of the CDR3 is TGCGCCAGCAGCCAAGAGATACCGGGACAGAATTTTTCACCCCTCCACTTT. This gives the protein CASSQEIPGQNFSPLHF.

This clonotype was counted ten times or more. The chain recombines TRBV29-1 with TRBJ1-1; maybe TRBD1 (5 bases). Between the trimmed V and J ends, which lost 4 bases and 9 bases, there was a span of 9 bases. CDR3 length: 10 amino acids. Looked up from germline, CDR1 is SQVTM and CDR2 is ANQGSEA. CDR3 DNA sequence: TGCAGCGTTGGGGACGTACAAGCTTTCTTT. Translation gives CSVGDVQAFF. Full variable domain (rest looked up from reference TRBV29-1 and TRBJ1-1): SAVISQKPSRDICQRGTSLTIQCQVDSQVTMMFWYRQQPGQSLTLIATANQGSEATYESGFVIDKFPISRPNLTFSTLTVSNMSPEDSSIYLCSVGDVQAFFGQGTRLTVV.

The chain joins TRBV6-2 or TRBV6-3 to TRBJ1-5; tentatively, D is TRBD1 (5 bases). Germline values: CDR1 MNHEY, CDR2 SVGEGT. Trimming removed 5 bases at V and 7 bases at J, with 12 bases between. This CDR3 comprises 13 residues. CDR3 region: CASSKVGEQPQHF. The DNA for the CDR3 is TGTGCCAGCAGTAAAGTGGGGGAGCAGCCCCAGCATTTT.

The chain joins TRBV6-5 to TRBJ1-6, with unresolved D. The CDR3 extends over 17 amino acids. V shed 4 bases and J shed 8 bases, with 21 bases lying between them. Germline V gene sequence: CDR1 MNHEY, CDR2 SVGAGI. CDR3 in amino acids: CASSSRPGGSADSPLHF. CDR3 nucleotides: TGTGCCAGCAGTTCAAGGCCCGGTGGGTCGGCGGATTCACCCCTCCACTTT.

The chain couples TRBV4-3 to TRBJ1-2; 10 nucleotides match TRBD1. Germline V lookup: CDR1 LGHNA, CDR2 YSLEER. J gave up 3 bases and V 4 bases, and 14 bases lay outside the gene matches. The CDR3 consists of 18 residues. The CDR3, as DNA: TGCGCCAGCAGCCTCCCCCGAGACAGGGGGCGGCAGGACTATGGCTACACCTTC. Protein product: CASSLPRDRGRQDYGYTF.

This clonotype was seen more than once but under ten times. The J gene is TRBJ1-2, the V gene TRBV12-3 or TRBV12-4; the D is unclear. The germline V and J ends were trimmed by 2 bases and 0 bases, with 7 bases remaining between them. The CDR3 is 14 amino acids. In nucleotides, the CDR3 is TGTGCCAGCAGTTTAACCAGGACTAACTATGGCTACACCTTC. Amino acids: CASSLTRTNYGYTF.

The chain links TRBV5-1 to TRBJ1-3; D may be TRBD1 (5 bases). V was clipped by 1 base and J by 0 bases, with 14 bases between them. The length of the CDR3 is 17 residues. CDR1 is SGHRS, CDR2 YFSETQ, per germline. The CDR3 spells CASSLWLRGVSGNTIYF. CDR3 in DNA: TGCGCCAGCAGCTTGTGGCTTCGGGGCGTCTCTGGAAACACCATATATTTT.

The chain couples TRBV28 to TRBJ1-5; no firm D call. Deletions cut 1 base from V and 4 bases from J, with 5 bases between. The CDR3 runs to 13 residues. CDR1 is MDHEN and CDR2 is SYDVKM in the germline V gene. For the CDR3, the DNA is TGTGCCAGCAGTTTATATCGAAATCAGCCCCAGCATTTT. Its protein product is CASSLYRNQPQHF.

The chain links TRBV12-3 or TRBV12-4 to TRBJ2-2; 7 bases map to TRBD1. The CDR3 has 14 residues. V was pared by 6 bases and J by 5 bases, with 6 bases of the junction left unmatched. CDR3 amino acids: CASSTTGMTGELFF. CDR3 DNA: TGTGCCAGCAGCACGACAGGGATGACCGGGGAGCTGTTTTTT.

The V call is TRBV6-1, the J call TRBJ2-2, with D unclear. Trimming cost V 7 bases and J 0 bases, with 12 bases left between them. Germline assignment: CDR1 MNHNS and CDR2 SASEGT. The CDR3 is made up of 15 amino acids. The CDR3, as DNA: TGTGCCAGCACCCAATTTGAGGCGAACACCGGGGAGCTGTTTTTT. It translates to CASTQFEANTGELFF.

The rearrangement uses TRBV4-1 and TRBJ1-1, with D hard to call. V lost 1 base to trimming and J lost 0 bases, with 9 bases between them. Germline V gene lookup returns CDR1 MGHRA and CDR2 YSYEKL. The CDR3 has 15 residues. The CDR3, as DNA: TGCGCCAGCAGCCAAGCTCAGTGGCTGAACACTGAAGCTTTCTTT. It translates to CASSQAQWLNTEAFF.

The sample holds a few counts of this clonotype. The V call is TRBV5-1, the J call TRBJ1-2; D remains unclear. The CDR3 length is 14 residues. The germline CDR1 and CDR2 sequences are SGHRS and YFSETQ. The germline V and J ends were trimmed by 2 bases and 2 bases, with 10 bases remaining between them. The chain's CDR3 is CASSFTGRNYGYTF. Here the CDR3 DNA reads TGCGCCAGCAGCTTTACCGGTAGGAACTATGGCTACACCTTC.

This clonotype was found a few times. The DNA of the CDR3 is TGTGCCATCAGTAGAACAGACATGAACACTGAAGCTTTCTTT. Encoded protein: CAISRTDMNTEAFF. This chain links TRBV10-3 with TRBJ1-1; D is ambiguous. This CDR3 has 14 amino acids. V lost 5 bases and J 0 bases, leaving 10 bases between the germline ends. CDR1 is ENHRY, CDR2 SYGVKD, per germline.

This clonotype turned up a few times. V and J are TRBV9 and TRBJ2-5, with D tentatively TRBD2 (6 bases). The germline V gene encodes CDR1 SGDLS and CDR2 YYNGEE. There are 14 residues in the CDR3. V dropped 1 base and J dropped 4 bases, with 11 bases sitting between them. The DNA of the CDR3 is TGTGCCAGCAGCGTACTTGGAGGGGCAGAGACCCAGTACTTC. Translating gives CASSVLGGAETQYF.

The chain links TRBV10-3 to TRBJ2-5; 14 nucleotides align to TRBD2. This CDR3 is 17 amino acids long. The J segment lost 5 bases and the V segment lost 3 bases, leaving 8 bases of the junction unmatched. Looked up from germline, CDR1 is ENHRY and CDR2 is SYGVKD. The CDR3 region is CAISEGLAGGPPETQYF. DNA for the CDR3: TGTGCCATCAGTGAAGGACTAGCGGGAGGTCCCCCGGAGACCCAGTACTTC.

The chain carries TRBV29-1 and TRBJ2-5, with no clear D. Germline CDR1 SQVTM, CDR2 ANQGSEA. The CDR3 totals 13 residues. CDR3 sequence reads: CSAFGIFQETQYF. The CDR3 DNA is TGCAGTGCTTTTGGGATCTTCCAAGAGACCCAGTACTTC.

This clonotype has only a few counts. The chain links TRBV5-1 to TRBJ2-7; D call uncertain. Germline V lookup: CDR1 SGHRS, CDR2 YFSETQ. The CDR3 has 14 amino acids. Trimming left V 2 bases short and J 2 bases short, with 11 bases between. Written as DNA, the CDR3 is TGCGCCAGCAGCTTTGAAAAACCTGCCTACGAGCAGTACTTC. Translation gives CASSFEKPAYEQYF.

The V and J genes are TRBV20-1 and TRBJ2-4; 13 bases agree with TRBD2. CDR1 is DFQATT, CDR2 SNEGSKA, per germline (reference sequence). The V gene end was trimmed by 5 bases and the J gene end by 8 bases; junction bases not matched to a gene: 9. The CDR3 length is 15 residues. The CDR3 region is CSAQTSGRPGDIQYF. The CDR3 coding sequence is TGCAGTGCTCAGACTAGCGGGAGGCCCGGCGACATTCAGTACTTC.

In this sample, this clonotype turned up a few times. The chain carries TRBV20-1 and TRBJ2-1; the D gene is possibly TRBD2 (5 bases). The CDR3 length is 12 residues. CDR1 and CDR2 (germline): DFQATT, SNEGSKA (reference sequence). V gave up 3 bases and J gave up 5 bases, with 8 bases separating them. The CDR3, as DNA: TGCAGTGCTAGCGGGCGGGACAATGAGCAGTTCTTC. It specifies CSASGRDNEQFF.

There are many counts of this clonotype. The chain carries TRBV5-1 and TRBJ1-1; 10 nucleotides line up with TRBD1. Germline CDR1 reads SGHRS; CDR2 reads YFSETQ. The J segment lost 4 bases and the V segment lost 4 bases, leaving 4 bases of the junction unmatched. This CDR3 is built from 14 residues. The CDR3 nucleotides are TGCGCCAGCAGCCCCGGACAGGGGGTCACTGAAGCTTTCTTT. Amino acid sequence: CASSPGQGVTEAFF.

This clonotype showed up many times. This chain joins TRBV6-1 and TRBJ2-5, with D possibly called TRBD1 or TRBD2 (5 bases each). Germline V CDR1 and CDR2: MNHNS, SASEGT. V shed 0 bases and J shed 3 bases, with 14 bases lying between them. The CDR3 length is 16 residues. The CDR3 DNA reads as TGTGCCAGCAGTGAAGCTCCCATTGGGGGAGAAGAGACCCAGTACTTC. It codes for CASSEAPIGGEETQYF.